The 32 T cell receptor beta chains listed next were all sequenced from one sample in a study of blood T cell repertoires in COVID-19. Repertoires were generated with immunoSEQ multiplex PCR, while TCRdb's copy carries only in-frame clones and drops some. Here the sample spans around 300,000 clones, over 70% being singletons. The sample taken for sequencing was PBMCs or T cells enriched from blood (not recorded which). Receptors were obtained from a man between 25 and 39 years old who had recovered from COVID-19.

This clone was seen more than once but under ten times. The chain is built from TRBV18 and TRBJ1-2; 7 bases map to TRBD1. The CDR3 totals 14 residues. V shed 3 bases, J shed 4 bases, and the junction held 5 bases outside the gene matches. Germline CDR1 is KGHSH and CDR2 is LQKENI. The DNA of the CDR3 is TGTGCCAGCTCACCGCGACAGGGCGGCTATGGCTACACCTTC. Translation: CASSPRQGGYGYTF.

This rearrangement joins TRBV30 to TRBJ2-5; D possibly corresponds to TRBD2 (5 bases). Trimming removed 4 bases at V and 5 bases at J, with 14 bases between. Looked up from germline, CDR1 is GTSNPN and CDR2 is SVGIG (reference sequence). The CDR3 totals 13 residues. CDR3 nucleotide sequence: TGTGCCTGGAAATGGGAGAAAGTTGAGACCCAGTACTTC. Protein: CAWKWEKVETQYF.

The chain joins TRBV28 to TRBJ2-7; 9 nucleotides line up with TRBD1. This CDR3 has 15 residues. The germline gives CDR1 MDHEN, CDR2 SYDVKM. The ends lost 4 bases at V and 7 bases at J; junction bases unmatched: 11. CDR3 sequence (DNA): TGTGCCAGCAGTTCCAGGACAGGGGAAGTGGGGGAGCAGTACTTC. Translated: CASSSRTGEVGEQYF.

The chain employs TRBV28 and TRBJ2-7; D remains ambiguous. The CDR3 totals 13 residues. Trimming took 4 bases from V and 3 from J, leaving 10 bases between them. The germline V gene has CDR1 MDHEN and CDR2 SYDVKM. DNA for the CDR3: TGTGCCAGCAGTTCACTGCACCTCTACGAGCAGTACTTC. Protein product: CASSSLHLYEQYF.

The genes are TRBV7-9 and TRBJ2-3, with D tentatively TRBD2 (5 bases). Germline assignment: CDR1 SEHNR and CDR2 FQNEAQ (reference sequence). The CDR3 length is 15 residues. V lost 5 bases and J lost 2, with 14 bases in between. The CDR3 protein is CASSIDAGPTDTQYF. Written as DNA, the CDR3 is TGTGCCAGCAGCATCGACGCGGGCCCCACAGATACGCAGTATTTT.

This clone was recorded many times. This chain uses TRBV29-1 with TRBJ2-7; 8 nucleotides align to TRBD1. In germline, CDR1 is SQVTM, CDR2 ANQGSEA. Trimming at V came to 5 bases and at J to 6 bases, leaving 12 bases not matched to a gene. This CDR3 has 14 residues. This CDR3 is CSVPVGRGHGEQYF. DNA of the CDR3: TGCAGCGTTCCAGTAGGCAGGGGGCACGGCGAGCAGTACTTC.

The chain has TRBV27 and TRBJ2-7; the D gene is possibly TRBD1 (6 bases). Trimming left V 7 bases short and J 1 base short, with 11 bases between. The CDR3 has 13 amino acids. Looked up from germline, CDR1 is MNHEY and CDR2 is SMNVEV (reference sequence). The CDR3, as DNA: TGTGCCAGCACCGCGACAGGTTCCTACGAGCAGTACTTC. Residues: CASTATGSYEQYF.

V usage is TRBV4-1 and J usage is TRBJ2-2, with 11 nucleotides matching TRBD1. V lost 3 bases to trimming and J lost 7 bases; unmatched junction nucleotides: 7. Germline CDR1 reads MGHRA; CDR2 reads YSYEKL. The CDR3 runs 16 residues. CDR3 coding DNA: TGCGCCAGCAGCCACGGACAGGGGGCTCTTTACGGGGAGCTGTTTTTT. Translation: CASSHGQGALYGELFF.

The V and J genes are TRBV15 and TRBJ2-5; D remains ambiguous. V shed 3 bases and J shed 2 bases, with 13 bases lying between them. CDR3 size: 15 residues. In germline, CDR1 is LNHNV, CDR2 YYDKDF (reference sequence). The CDR3 region has the DNA TGTGCCACCAGCAGGGAAAGACTGATTCAAGAGACCCAGTACTTC. Translation: CATSRERLIQETQYF.

The genes are TRBV5-6 and TRBJ2-3, with a weak D call TRBD2 (7 bases). Trimming took off 1 base at V and 2 bases at J, with 11 bases between the two ends. This CDR3 region has 15 residues. CDR1 and CDR2 from the germline V gene are SGHDT and YYEEEE. For the CDR3, the DNA is TGTGCCAGCAGCTTGACCGGGGGGCCCACAGATACGCAGTATTTT. It is translated as CASSLTGGPTDTQYF.

The V call is TRBV4-1, the J call TRBJ2-3; a weak D match, TRBD1 (6 bases). Germline CDR1 MGHRA, CDR2 YSYEKL. The CDR3 contains 15 residues. V lost 0 bases and J 4 bases, leaving 11 bases between the germline ends. CDR3 residues: CASSQEWAGADTQYF. The CDR3 bases are TGCGCCAGCAGCCAAGAGTGGGCAGGGGCAGATACGCAGTATTTT.

The chain combines TRBV6-5 with TRBJ1-5; TRBD1 aligns across 8 bases. Germline-derived CDR1 and CDR2 are MNHEY and SVGAGI. Trimming at V came to 4 bases and at J to 2 bases, leaving 1 base not matched to a gene. The CDR3 is made up of 14 amino acids. The CDR3: CASSSGGGNQPQHF. As DNA, the CDR3 is TGTGCCAGCAGTTCAGGGGGCGGCAATCAGCCCCAGCATTTT.

This sequence joins TRBV6-5 and TRBJ1-3; D not certain. Trimming shortened V by 7 bases and J by 4 bases, and 11 bases separated the two germline ends. Germline values: CDR1 MNHEY, CDR2 SVGAGI. The CDR3 is 13 residues long. The CDR3 sequence: CASNSPRGNTIYF. In DNA form, the CDR3 reads TGTGCCAGCAACTCACCGAGGGGAAACACCATATATTTT.

This sequence joins TRBV30 and TRBJ2-1; TRBD2 matches 9 bases. The CDR3 sequence is 15 residues long. V was clipped by 0 bases and J by 1 base; unmatched bases: 1. Germline assignment: CDR1 GTSNPN and CDR2 SVGIG (reference sequence). CDR3 loop: CAWSVSGGSYNEQFF. The DNA for the CDR3 is TGTGCCTGGAGTGTAAGCGGGGGGTCCTACAATGAGCAGTTCTTC. Together with reference TRBV30 and TRBJ2-1, the CDR3 gives the full variable domain: SQTIHQWPATLVQPVGSPLSLECTVEGTSNPNLYWYRQAAGRGLQLLFYSVGIGQISSEVPQNLSASRPQDRQFILSSKKLLLSDSGFYLCAWSVSGGSYNEQFFGPGTRLTVL.

The rearrangement uses TRBV3-1 (or the pseudogene TRBV3-2) and TRBJ2-1, with D tentatively TRBD2 (7 bases). Germline values: CDR1 LGHDT, CDR2 YNNKEL (reference sequence). The CDR3 loop spans 15 amino acids. The V end was cut by 1 base, the J end by 4 bases, with 11 bases between. The CDR3 DNA sequence: TGTGCCAGCAGCCAAGGGAGGGGGGGATACAATGAGCAGTTCTTC. It translates to CASSQGRGGYNEQFF.

The gene calls are TRBV7-9 and TRBJ2-4; D is possibly TRBD2 (6 bases). V was pared by 5 bases and J by 1 base, with 18 bases between. CDR3 length: 17 residues. The germline V gene encodes CDR1 SEHNR and CDR2 FQNEAQ (reference sequence). Here the CDR3 reads CASSLPSWGEAKNIQYF. The CDR3 region has the DNA TGTGCCAGCAGCCTACCCAGCTGGGGGGAGGCCAAAAACATTCAGTACTTC.

This chain uses TRBV5-1 with TRBJ1-3; D is uncertain. The CDR3 consists of 17 residues. Germline V gene lookup returns CDR1 SGHRS and CDR2 YFSETQ. V dropped 1 base and J dropped 2 bases, with 16 bases sitting between them. The CDR3 region has the DNA TGCGCCAGCAGCTTGTATGGAGGGTATTACCCTGGAAACACCATATATTTT. This codes for CASSLYGGYYPGNTIYF.

The CDR3 DNA reads as TGCGCCAGCAGCCGGGACAGGGAAAATTCACCCCTCCACTTT. The encoded protein is CASSRDRENSPLHF. This chain connects TRBV5-1 to TRBJ1-6, with 9 bases identical to TRBD1. The CDR3 length is 14 residues. J gave up 7 bases and V 4 bases, and 3 bases lay outside the gene matches. Germline loops: CDR1 SGHRS, CDR2 YFSETQ. Full variable domain (remainder filled in from reference TRBV5-1 and TRBJ1-6): KAGVTQTPRYLIKTRGQQVTLSCSPISGHRSVSWYQQTPGQGLQFLFEYFSETQRNKGNFPGRFSGRQFSNSRSEMNVSTLELGDSALYLCASSRDRENSPLHFGNGTRLTVT.

This clone has a single count. This chain joins TRBV9 and TRBJ1-2; the match to TRBD1 covers 9 bases. The V gene end was trimmed by 0 bases and the J gene end by 1 base; junction bases not matched to a gene: 16. CDR3 length equals 20 residues. Germline assignment: CDR1 SGDLS and CDR2 YYNGEE. CDR3 DNA: TGTGCCAGCAGCGTAGAATCAACCCGGGACAGGGATTATTTTAACTATGGCTACACCTTC. Protein product: CASSVESTRDRDYFNYGYTF.

The CDR3, as DNA: TGCGCCAGCAGCCAAGAGGTGGCCCTAACTAATGAAAAACTGTTTTTT. Protein sequence: CASSQEVALTNEKLFF. This chain joins TRBV4-1 and TRBJ1-4; unclear D gene. V was shortened by 0 bases and J by 1 base, with 9 bases between the two germline ends. The CDR3 is 16 residues long. Germline assignment: CDR1 MGHRA and CDR2 YSYEKL.

A few counts support this clone. The CDR3 region has the DNA TGTGCCAGCAGTCCTACTGGGGCCAATCAGCCCCAGCATTTT. Its protein product is CASSPTGANQPQHF. The genes are TRBV6-5 and TRBJ1-5, with TRBD1 as a possible D gene (5 bases). Per germline, CDR1 MNHEY and CDR2 SVGAGI. The CDR3 has 14 amino acids. With 5 bases removed from V and 3 bases from J, the gap between germline ends came to 11 bases.

The chain has TRBV5-4 and TRBJ1-5, with a tentative D call TRBD1 (6 bases). Trimming removed 4 bases at V and 0 bases at J, with 8 bases between. Germline lookup yields CDR1 SGHNT and CDR2 YYREEE (reference sequence). This CDR3 spans 14 amino acids. Written as DNA, the CDR3 is TGTGCCAGCAGCCGCAGGGGTAGCAATCAGCCCCAGCATTTT. Protein sequence: CASSRRGSNQPQHF.

This chain links TRBV9 with TRBJ1-1; D is uncertain. Germline CDR1 and CDR2: SGDLS and YYNGEE. Trimming shortened V by 0 bases and J by 0 bases, and 12 bases separated the two germline ends. CDR3 length equals 16 residues. Here the CDR3 reads CASSVVSGGMNTEAFF. In nucleotides, the CDR3 is TGTGCCAGCAGCGTAGTGTCAGGCGGGATGAACACTGAAGCTTTCTTT.

DNA for the CDR3: TGTGCCAGCTCAACCGGCGGGGGAGTAGATATGAACACTGAAGCTTTCTTT. Translation: CASSTGGGVDMNTEAFF. The chain employs TRBV18 and TRBJ1-1; D may be TRBD1 (5 bases). Trimming cost V 5 bases and J 0 bases, with 19 bases left between them. Germline V CDR1 and CDR2: KGHSH, LQKENI. The CDR3 contains 17 residues.

On this clone itself: This specimen includes other DNA sequences encoding the same CDR3. The chain recombines TRBV30 with TRBJ1-5; no clear D gene. The CDR3 sequence is 14 residues long. V was cut by 2 bases and J by 1 base, with 9 bases left in between. Germline V gene data show CDR1 as GTSNPN and CDR2 as SVGIG (reference sequence). The CDR3: CAWSPILSNQPQHF. The CDR3 DNA reads TGTGCCTGGAGTCCCATCCTAAGCAATCAGCCCCAGCATTTT.

The chain uses TRBV7-8 and TRBJ1-2, with D hard to call. V lost 1 base and J lost 7, with 22 bases in between. Per germline, CDR1 SGHVS and CDR2 FQNEAQ. The CDR3 has 17 amino acids. CDR3 sequence (DNA): TGTGCCAGCAGCTTAGGACCGAGGACTCCAGTAGAGGGTGGCTACACCTTC. Protein sequence: CASSLGPRTPVEGGYTF.

J is TRBJ2-2 and V is TRBV28; maybe TRBD1 (5 bases). The CDR3 has 15 amino acids. Germline CDR1 MDHEN, CDR2 SYDVKM. Trimming pared 7 bases from V and 5 bases from J, leaving 17 bases between. CDR3 DNA: TGTGCCAGCAACGTAGTGGGCAGGGCAACCGGGGAGCTGTTTTTT. Encoded protein: CASNVVGRATGELFF.

The genes are TRBV18 and TRBJ2-3; D may be TRBD2 (6 bases). V lost 5 bases to trimming and J lost 1 base, with 10 bases between them. CDR1 is KGHSH, CDR2 LQKENI, per germline. The CDR3 covers 14 residues. This chain's CDR3 is CASSGPSGTDTQYF. CDR3 sequence (DNA): TGTGCCAGCTCAGGACCTAGCGGCACAGATACGCAGTATTTT.

This chain joins TRBV6-9 and TRBJ1-2; weak D call: TRBD1 (6 bases). CDR3 length: 14 amino acids. Trimming removed 5 bases from V and 4 bases from J, with 14 bases in between. Germline CDR1 and CDR2: MNHGY and SVAAGI. CDR3 amino acids: CASSDHRVGYGYTF. The CDR3 DNA reads as TGTGCCAGCAGTGATCACAGGGTCGGCTATGGCTACACCTTC.

The chain couples TRBV9 to TRBJ1-2, with a weak D call TRBD1 (5 bases). Trimming took 0 bases from V and 0 from J, leaving 24 bases between them. This CDR3 contains 20 residues. Germline loops: CDR1 SGDLS, CDR2 YYNGEE. CDR3 bases: TGTGCCAGCAGCGTAGCCCCCCTGGAGGGGCCCCAACCCACTAACTATGGCTACACCTTC. Protein sequence: CASSVAPLEGPQPTNYGYTF.

The rearrangement uses TRBV3-1 (or the pseudogene TRBV3-2) and TRBJ2-3; perhaps TRBD2 as D (6 bases). The V and J ends lost 1 base and 1 base respectively, with 12 bases between them. This CDR3 comprises 16 residues. From germline, CDR1 is LGHDT and CDR2 YNNKEL (reference sequence). CDR3 protein: CASSQVSGSRTDTQYF. The DNA for the CDR3 is TGTGCCAGCAGCCAAGTGAGCGGGTCCCGCACAGATACGCAGTATTTT.

The chain employs TRBV18 and TRBJ2-5; TRBD1 matches 7 bases. Germline CDR1 reads KGHSH; CDR2 reads LQKENI. The CDR3 sequence is 17 residues long. V lost 4 bases, J lost 5 bases, and 16 bases stayed unmatched. CDR3 bases: TGTGCCAGCTCACTTCCTTCCCTGGACAGGAGTTACGAGACCCAGTACTTC. It is translated as CASSLPSLDRSYETQYF.